Listed below are T cell receptor beta chains from one sample, sequenced in a study of blood T cell repertoires in COVID-19. The data were produced by immunoSEQ multiplex PCR, yet TCRdb's version contains in-frame clones alone and is incomplete. The repertoire holds about 110,000 clones, with roughly nine tenths as singletons. Source material: peripheral blood. The receptors originated from a woman older than 75 with acute or convalescent COVID-19. Both conserved end residues are part of each CDR3. The D gene is left open where the match is weak. The size of a clone is reported for some rows only, either as once, few or many, or as a class for expanded clones.

d_call j_call clone_size v_call cdr3_nt cdr3_aa
- TRBJ1-1 - TRBV21-1 TGTGCCAGCAGCAAAAGGATAAGGGAGAGGGTCACTGAAGCTTTCTTT CASSKRIRERVTEAFF
- TRBJ2-1 - TRBV28 TGTGCCAGCGGAGGATTGAGGGGGAGGGGTGAGCAGTTCTTC CASGGLRGRGEQFF
- TRBJ2-1 - TRBV12-3/TRBV12-4 TGTGCCAGCAGTTTAGGGGCAGTCGATGAGCAGTTCTTC CASSLGAVDEQFF
TRBD2 TRBJ2-7 - TRBV6-2/TRBV6-3 TGTGCCAGCAGTTACTCCCCTAGCGGAACCTACGAGCAGTACTTC CASSYSPSGTYEQYF
- TRBJ1-2 once TRBV10-3 TGTACCATCAGTGAGAGTACAGGGCAGGATCCCGTCTATGGCTACACCTTC CTISESTGQDPVYGYTF
TRBD1 TRBJ1-6 - TRBV11-2 TGTGCCAGCAGCTTAGATGGACAGGGTCGTTCACCCCTCCACTTT CASSLDGQGRSPLHF
- TRBJ1-2 - TRBV21-1 TGTGCCAGCAGTTCCGAAAGGAACCGGGACAGGGAAAGCTATGGCTACACCTTC CASSSERNRDRESYGYTF
TRBD1 TRBJ2-3 - TRBV29-1 TGCAGCGTTGCCGGGACAGGGAAAACCCCCACGGCAGATACGCAGTATTTT CSVAGTGKTPTADTQYF
TRBD1 TRBJ1-2 - TRBV5-6 TGTGCCAGCAGCCAGGACAGGGGGTCCGGCTACACCTTC CASSQDRGSGYTF
TRBD2 TRBJ2-1 - TRBV11-2 TGTGCCAGCAGCTTAGGCGGGGGGTCTTACAATGAGCAGTTCTTC CASSLGGGSYNEQFF
TRBD2 TRBJ2-1 - TRBV6-2/TRBV6-3 TGTGCCAGCAGTAACCCGGCTAGCGGCACCAATGAGCAGTTCTTC CASSNPASGTNEQFF
- TRBJ2-5 once TRBV7-7 TGTGCCAGCAGCTTAGCGGCGGCGACTCAAGAGACCCAGTACTTC CASSLAAATQETQYF
TRBD1 TRBJ1-1 - TRBV19 TGTGCCAGTAACCTCAAGACAGGGGGGAACACTGAAGCTTTCTTT CASNLKTGGNTEAFF
TRBD1 TRBJ1-5 - TRBV20-1 TGCAGTGCTAGTGACAGGGATCAGCCCCAGCATTTT CSASDRDQPQHF
- TRBJ2-2 - TRBV7-2 TGTGCCAGCAGCTTTGGAGGGACCGGGCTCGGCGGGGAGCTGTTTTTT CASSFGGTGLGGELFF
TRBD1 TRBJ1-1 - TRBV7-9 TGTGCCAGCAGCCACCAGACAGGGGGCGTTACTGAAGCTTTCTTT CASSHQTGGVTEAFF
- TRBJ1-1 - TRBV3-1/TRBV3-2 TGTGCCAGCAGCCCGCGGCCGATGAACACTGAAGCTTTCTTT CASSPRPMNTEAFF
TRBD2 TRBJ2-1 - TRBV5-4 TGTGCCAGCAGCTTGGGGATAGCGGGGCAATACAATGAGCAGTTCTTC CASSLGIAGQYNEQFF
- TRBJ1-1 - TRBV20-1 TGCAGTGCTAGAGTTGGTGGCGAAGCTTTCTTT CSARVGGEAFF
TRBD2 TRBJ2-2 few TRBV7-9 TGTGCCAGCAACCCGGGAGGGGCCGGGGAGCTGTTTTTT CASNPGGAGELFF
TRBD1 TRBJ1-5 - TRBV5-6 TGTGCCAGCAGCCGCACAGAGGGGGCATATCAGCCCCAGCATTTT CASSRTEGAYQPQHF
- TRBJ2-7 - TRBV28 TGTTCGAGTGGGGGGTTGGTCAACGAGCAGTACTTC CSSGGLVNEQYF
- TRBJ1-3 - TRBV10-3 TGTGCCATCAGTGATCGGTCCCTCTCTGGAAACACCATATATTTT CAISDRSLSGNTIYF
TRBD1 TRBJ1-1 - TRBV7-2 TGTGCCAGCAGCATACAGGGGGTCGGCACTGAAGCTTTCTTT CASSIQGVGTEAFF
- TRBJ1-6 - TRBV4-1 TGCGCCAGCAGCCAACAGGGATCACCCCTCCACTTT CASSQQGSPLHF
- TRBJ1-1 - TRBV4-3 TGCGCCAGCAGCCAAGTTTCAGGGGTGAACACTGAAGCTTTCTTT CASSQVSGVNTEAFF
- TRBJ1-2 - TRBV27 TGTGCCAGCAGTTTAATGGGCACTTATGGCTACACCTTC CASSLMGTYGYTF
TRBD1 TRBJ1-2 - TRBV28 TGTGCCACCGCAAGACAGGGCATCGCAACCTTC CATARQGIATF
TRBD1 TRBJ1-4 - TRBV3-1/TRBV3-2 TGTGCCAGCAGCCAAGGACAGGGTGAAAAACTGTTTTTT CASSQGQGEKLFF
- TRBJ1-1 - TRBV11-2 TGTGCCAGCAGCTTAGGCGTGCCCCGGGGGTTCGGGAACACTGAAGCTTTCTTT CASSLGVPRGFGNTEAFF
TRBD2 TRBJ2-1 - TRBV5-1 TGCGCCAGCAGCTTGCGTGGCGGGGGGGCCTCAAATGAGCAGTTCTTC CASSLRGGGASNEQFF
TRBD2 TRBJ2-5 - TRBV9 TGTGCCAGCAGCGTAGGAGCGGGGGGGCCGAAAGCGGAGACCCAGTACTTC CASSVGAGGPKAETQYF
- TRBJ1-2 - TRBV30 TGTGCCTGGGGAGGGAGGATCGGGGATGGCTACACCTTC CAWGGRIGDGYTF
- TRBJ2-1 - TRBV19 TGTGCCAGTAGCCCAGGTCCCCAGGGATACAATGAGCAGTTCTTC CASSPGPQGYNEQFF
TRBD2 TRBJ2-5 - TRBV3-1/TRBV3-2 TGTGCCAGCATGTCTAGCGGGGGGGCGGTAGAGACCCAGTACTTC CASMSSGGAVETQYF
- TRBJ2-1 - TRBV7-9 TGTGCCAGCAGCTTGTCGGGGGGCCTTCCCAATGAGCAGTTCTTC CASSLSGGLPNEQFF
- TRBJ2-5 - TRBV5-1 TGCGCCAGCAGCTTGACGTCAGGGGTTTCGGAGACCCAGTACTTC CASSLTSGVSETQYF
- TRBJ1-3 - TRBV11-2 TGTGCCAGCAGCTTAAGGACAGTCAGCTCTGGAAACACCATATATTTT CASSLRTVSSGNTIYF
TRBD2 TRBJ2-1 - TRBV5-1 TGCGCCAGCAGCCGTGGGGGACTAGCGGCTTTATTTAGGTACAATGAGCAGTTCTTC CASSRGGLAALFRYNEQFF
- TRBJ1-4 - TRBV7-9 TGTGCCAGCAGCTCTACCCTCGGAGTTGCAACTAATGAAAAACTGTTTTTT CASSSTLGVATNEKLFF